This TCR beta chain appears in the sequencing data of a study of post-analysis software for immune sequencing data. About the research overall: Patients with relapsing-remitting, secondary progressive and progressive-relapsing multiple sclerosis courses were all represented. The study's findings and limits: There were roughly 5 TRBV segments more frequent in patients than controls, and TRBV5-6, TRBV5-1 and TRBV20-1 were among them.

TCR beta cDNA libraries included unique molecular identifiers. TCRdb re-derived calls from the PCR reads in MiXCR, one entry per CDR3 protein. The sample consists of 380,000 or so distinct CDR3 sequences, 30% to 45% of them appearing once. The table lists this clonotype with a few counts. Its antigen remains unknown. After removal of 1 base from V and 2 bases from J, the junction contained 7 bases not matched to a gene. The length of the CDR3 is 15 residues. Germline V gene data show CDR1 as DFQATT and CDR2 as SNEGSKA (reference sequence). V usage is TRBV20-1 and J usage is TRBJ2-5, with 7 bases matching TRBD1. The source is a girl aged 5 to 17 with multiple sclerosis. The sequenced material came from blood. The CDR3 DNA reads TGCAGTGCTAGAGTCCCCCCGACAGGGCAAGAGACCCAGTACTTC. Translation gives CSARVPPTGQETQYF.